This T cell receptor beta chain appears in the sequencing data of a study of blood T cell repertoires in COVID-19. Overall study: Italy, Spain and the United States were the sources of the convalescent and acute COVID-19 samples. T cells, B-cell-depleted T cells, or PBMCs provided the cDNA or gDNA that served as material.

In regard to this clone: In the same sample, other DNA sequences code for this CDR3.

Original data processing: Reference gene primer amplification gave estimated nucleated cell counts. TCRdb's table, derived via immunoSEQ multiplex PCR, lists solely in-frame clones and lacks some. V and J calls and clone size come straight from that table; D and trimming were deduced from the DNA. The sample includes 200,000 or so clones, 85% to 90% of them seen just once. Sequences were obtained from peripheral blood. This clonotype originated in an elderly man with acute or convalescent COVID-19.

CDR3 DNA sequence: TGTGCCAGCTCACCGCGGACAGGGGGGACAGATACGCAGTATTTT. Translated: CASSPRTGGTDTQYF. This chain links TRBV18 with TRBJ2-3, with TRBD1 matching over 10 bases. Germline V gene data show CDR1 as KGHSH and CDR2 as LQKENI. This CDR3 has 15 residues. V shed 3 bases, J shed 3 bases, and the junction held 3 bases outside the gene matches.